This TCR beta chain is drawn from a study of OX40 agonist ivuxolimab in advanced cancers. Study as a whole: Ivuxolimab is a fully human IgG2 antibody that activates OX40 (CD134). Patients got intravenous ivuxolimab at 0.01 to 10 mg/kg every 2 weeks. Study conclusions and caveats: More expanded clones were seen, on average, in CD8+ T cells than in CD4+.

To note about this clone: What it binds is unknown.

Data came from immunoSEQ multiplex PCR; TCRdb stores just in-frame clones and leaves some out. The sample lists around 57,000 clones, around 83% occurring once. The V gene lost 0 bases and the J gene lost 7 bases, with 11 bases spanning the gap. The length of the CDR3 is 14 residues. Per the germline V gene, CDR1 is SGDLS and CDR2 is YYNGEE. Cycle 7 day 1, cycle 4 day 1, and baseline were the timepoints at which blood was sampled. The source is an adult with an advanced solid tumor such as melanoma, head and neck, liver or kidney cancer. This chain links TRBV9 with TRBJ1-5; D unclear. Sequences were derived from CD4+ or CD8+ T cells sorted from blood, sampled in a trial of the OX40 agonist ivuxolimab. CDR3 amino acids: CASSVGTGEQPQHF. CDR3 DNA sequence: TGTGCCAGCAGCGTAGGGACGGGTGAACAGCCCCAGCATTTT.